This T cell receptor beta chain was obtained from a study of blood T cell repertoires in COVID-19. Study summary: Collection of acute and convalescent COVID-19 samples took place in the United States, Italy and Spain.

Sequencing used immunoSEQ multiplex PCR; TCRdb keeps in-frame clones, though not all of them. The sample has roughly 250,000 clones; about 81% are singletons. This clonotype was sampled from a woman aged 60-75 years with active or convalescent COVID-19. What was sequenced was peripheral blood.

The CDR3, as DNA: TGTGCCAGCAGCCCACCGGGGGGACGCCAGCCCCAGCATTTT. Protein: CASSPPGGRQPQHF. The chain joins TRBV16 to TRBJ1-5, with D tentatively TRBD1 (5 bases). V was trimmed by 4 bases and J by 7 bases, leaving 14 bases between them. Germline loops: CDR1 KGHSY, CDR2 FQNENV. This CDR3 has 14 amino acids.